These 13 T cell receptor beta chains were all obtained from the same sample, sequenced in a study of blood T cells in healthy people across ages. For the second PCR, which ran for about 6 to 11 cycles, a sample-barcoded 5' primer and a J-beta primer mix were used. TCRdb independently ran MiXCR on the 5' RACE reads; one entry per CDR3 protein. The sample contains about 1.4 million distinct CDR3 sequences, approximately 63% of which appear only once. Sequencing was performed on blood. The receptors shown here come from a man between 18 and 35 years old in good health.

This chain connects TRBV7-9 to TRBJ2-5, with D possibly being TRBD1 (5 bases). The J call is doubtful: the DNA matches TRBJ2-7 better. This CDR3 contains 16 residues. Per the germline V gene, CDR1 is SEHNR and CDR2 is FQNEAQ (reference sequence). The CDR3: CASSLAVGSGNYEQYF. DNA for the CDR3: TGTGCCAGCAGCTTGGCTGTGGGGTCAGGGAATTACGAGCAGTACTTC.

The chain combines TRBV6-2 or TRBV6-3 with TRBJ2-7; D tentatively fits TRBD1 or TRBD2 (5 bases each). The better agreement between TRBJ2-5 and the DNA end casts doubt on the J call. The length of the CDR3 is 14 residues. The germline gives CDR1 MNHEY, CDR2 SVGEGT. CDR3 residues: CASITGPTGETQYF. CDR3 sequence (DNA): TGTGCCAGCATCACGGGACCTACGGGGGAGACCCAGTACTTC.

In regard to this clonotype: A read error may produce the germline difference seen at one junction end. The chain has TRBV4-1 and TRBJ2-1; no definite D call. The germline gives CDR1 MGHRA, CDR2 YSYEKL. CDR3 length equals 16 residues. As DNA, the CDR3 is TGTGCCAGCAGCTCGGCGATGATCAGTACCTACAATGAGCAGTTCTTC. This gives the protein CASSSAMISTYNEQFF.

This chain links TRBV6-5 with TRBJ1-2, with a possible D match to TRBD1 (5 bases). V was shortened by 4 bases and J by 4 bases, with 10 bases between the two germline ends. Germline V CDR1 and CDR2: MNHEY, SVGAGI. The CDR3 covers 13 residues. CDR3 nucleotides: TGTGCCAGCAGTTCCGGGGCCGTCTATGGCTACACCTTC. Protein sequence: CASSSGAVYGYTF.

This clonotype was counted between two and nine times. The CDR3 spells CASSLGTDQMMGYTF. The CDR3 nucleotides read TGCGCCAGCAGCTTGGGGACAGACCAAATGATGGGCTACACCTTC. The chain combines TRBV5-1 with TRBJ1-2, with D maybe TRBD1 (6 bases). Germline values: CDR1 SGHRS, CDR2 YFSETQ. The V and J ends lost 0 bases and 8 bases respectively, with 17 bases between them. The CDR3 length is 15 residues.

The chain carries TRBV20-1 and TRBJ1-5, with TRBD1 matching 9 bases. The CDR3 has 13 amino acids. Trimming removed 5 bases from V and 4 bases from J; junction bases left unmatched: 3. CDR1 DFQATT and CDR2 SNEGSKA come from the germline V gene (reference sequence). The CDR3 coding sequence is TGCAGTGCTCCCGGGACAGGGAATCAGCCCCAGCATTTT. Protein: CSAPGTGNQPQHF.

Remarks on this clonotype: The final CDR3 position lacks the conserved phenylalanine or tryptophan, pointing to a likely read error. V gene TRBV12-3 or TRBV12-4 combines with J gene TRBJ1-5, with 9 bases lining up with TRBD1. Trimming took 3 bases from V and 7 from J; bases not matched to a gene: 4. The CDR3 runs to 14 residues. The CDR3 sequence: CASSLGTGIQPQHV. CDR3 bases: TGTGCCAGCAGTTTGGGGACAGGGATCCAGCCCCAGCATGTT.

The rearrangement joins TRBV20-1 to TRBJ2-7, with TRBD2 matching 13 bases. Germline CDR1 reads DFQATT; CDR2 reads SNEGSKA (reference sequence). Trimming took 6 bases from V and 3 from J; bases not matched to a gene: 11. The CDR3 contains 16 residues. The CDR3 reads CSAPLAGGVGGYEQYF. DNA of the CDR3: TGCAGTGCGCCACTAGCGGGAGGGGTGGGGGGCTACGAGCAGTACTTC.

The rearrangement links TRBV7-2 to TRBJ1-4, with D uncertain. CDR1 is SGHTA, CDR2 FQGNSA, per germline. The CDR3 runs 15 residues. Trimming pared 2 bases from V and 0 bases from J, leaving 7 bases between. The CDR3: CASSLSSATNEKLFF. In DNA, the CDR3 is TGTGCCAGCAGCTTAAGCTCAGCAACTAATGAAAAACTGTTTTTT.

This rearrangement joins TRBV6-2 or TRBV6-3 to TRBJ2-2; no definite D call. The length of the CDR3 is 15 residues. V shed 7 bases and J shed 4 bases, with 16 bases lying between them. The V gene's germline CDR1 is MNHEY and CDR2 SVGEGT. The CDR3 sequence: CASTLSRPATGELFF. CDR3 bases: TGTGCCAGCACCCTATCCCGACCGGCCACCGGGGAGCTGTTTTTT.

Notes on this clonotype: Since the CDR3 does not end with the conserved phenylalanine or tryptophan, this likely comes from a read error. The V and J genes are TRBV7-6 and TRBJ1-1, with a tentative D call TRBD1 (5 bases). Germline V CDR1 and CDR2: SGHVS, FNYEAQ. Trimming removed 4 bases at V and 0 bases at J, with 9 bases between. The CDR3 runs to 14 residues. The CDR3 sequence: CASSWDGMNTEAFL. For the CDR3, the DNA is TGTGCCAGCAGCTGGGACGGCATGAACACTGAAGCTTTCTTA.

The chain has TRBV5-1 and TRBJ1-1; D gene uncertain. The CDR3 is made up of 13 amino acids. Germline assignment: CDR1 SGHRS and CDR2 YFSETQ. V dropped 4 bases and J dropped 3 bases, with 10 bases sitting between them. CDR3: CASSGGSHTEAFF. CDR3 coding DNA: TGCGCCAGCAGCGGCGGGAGCCACACTGAAGCTTTCTTT.

V usage is TRBV29-1 and J usage is TRBJ2-5; D perhaps matches TRBD1 (6 bases). The ends were cut back, 2 bases at V and 4 bases at J, with 14 bases in the middle. The V gene's germline CDR1 is SQVTM and CDR2 ANQGSEA. This CDR3 region has 14 residues. CDR3 sequence reads: CSVELQGRRETQYF. The CDR3 DNA sequence: TGCAGCGTTGAATTGCAGGGGCGGCGAGAGACCCAGTACTTC.